The 27 T cell receptor beta chains below were found in one sample sequenced in a study of patients and donors after allogeneic stem cell transplantation. One entry per CDR3 protein results from TCRdb running MiXCR on the RT-PCR reads. This table holds approximately 200,000 distinct CDR3 sequences, 35% to 50% found once. The sequenced sample was blood, either unsorted or a sorted T cell fraction (not recorded which). The source of these receptors is a human donor who was either an allogeneic HSCT recipient or a stem cell or donor lymphocyte infusion donor (not recorded which). It is not recorded whose cells these are; they may come from a transplant donor.

This clonotype was detected only a few times. V and J are TRBV27 and TRBJ1-4; D is unclear. V shed 3 bases and J shed 3 bases, with 11 bases lying between them. The germline CDR1 and CDR2 sequences are MNHEY and SMNVEV (reference sequence). The CDR3 is made up of 15 amino acids. The CDR3 reads CASSFRRDPNEKLFF. As DNA, the CDR3 is TGTGCCAGCAGTTTTCGAAGGGATCCTAATGAAAAACTGTTTTTT.

This chain uses TRBV14 with TRBJ2-1; 9 bases map to TRBD2. The germline V gene encodes CDR1 SGHDN and CDR2 FVKESK. V gave up 2 bases and J gave up 0 bases; unmatched junction bases: 8. The CDR3 has 18 residues. The CDR3 loop is CASSQWATSGSSYNEQFF. CDR3 bases: TGTGCCAGCAGCCAATGGGCGACTAGCGGTAGCTCCTACAATGAGCAGTTCTTC.

The chain is built from TRBV18 and TRBJ1-5; the D gene is possibly TRBD1 (5 bases). This CDR3 is 14 amino acids long. V lost 2 bases to trimming and J lost 5 bases, with 10 bases between them. The V gene's germline CDR1 is KGHSH and CDR2 LQKENI. The CDR3 loop reads CASSPSRGYQPQHF. As DNA, the CDR3 is TGTGCCAGCTCACCATCAAGGGGTTATCAGCCCCAGCATTTT.

The sample holds a few counts of this clonotype. The genes are TRBV28 and TRBJ1-5; 8 bases fit TRBD1. This CDR3 contains 14 residues. Germline V gene lookup returns CDR1 MDHEN and CDR2 SYDVKM. Trimming cost V 6 bases and J 6 bases; bases outside gene matches: 7. CDR3 amino acids: CASRNGQGGQPQHF. Here the CDR3 DNA reads TGTGCCAGCAGAAACGGACAGGGAGGTCAGCCCCAGCATTTT.

The table lists this clonotype with a few counts. The genes are TRBV7-9 and TRBJ1-1, with unresolved D. Germline assignment: CDR1 SEHNR and CDR2 FQNEAQ (reference sequence). The V and J ends lost 0 bases and 7 bases respectively, with 6 bases between them. The CDR3 totals 12 residues. Written as DNA, the CDR3 is TGTGCCAGCAGCTTAGCGATGGGTGAAGCTTTCTTT. It translates to CASSLAMGEAFF.

The chain uses TRBV4-2 and TRBJ2-2; D is unclear. This CDR3 comprises 16 residues. Trimming left V 0 bases short and J 1 base short, with 9 bases between. From germline, CDR1 is LGHNA and CDR2 YNFKEQ. The CDR3 sequence is CASSQDRMKNTGELFF. In DNA, the CDR3 is TGTGCCAGCAGCCAAGATCGAATGAAGAACACCGGGGAGCTGTTTTTT.

V gene TRBV2 combines with J gene TRBJ1-2; the D gene is possibly TRBD1 (5 bases). The CDR3 is 11 amino acids. The germline V and J ends were trimmed by 3 bases and 7 bases, with 6 bases remaining between them. The V gene's germline CDR1 is SNHLY and CDR2 FYNNEI. CDR3 residues: CASSEGVGYTF. For the CDR3, the DNA is TGTGCCAGCAGTGAGGGGGTTGGCTACACCTTC.

The J gene is TRBJ1-4, the V gene TRBV12-3 or TRBV12-4; 7 bases are a match to TRBD1. The CDR3 has 15 residues. Trimming took 1 base from V and 8 from J; bases not matched to a gene: 7. CDR3 bases: TGTGCCAGCAGTTTAGGAAGAGGGGGCGAAGAAAAACTGTTTTTT. It is translated as CASSLGRGGEEKLFF.

This sequence joins TRBV29-1 and TRBJ2-7; no clear D. The V gene's germline CDR1 is SQVTM and CDR2 ANQGSEA. The CDR3 has 12 amino acids. Deletions cut 7 bases from V and 3 bases from J, with 13 bases between. CDR3 in amino acids: CSAQVGFYEQYF. The CDR3 bases are TGCAGCGCCCAGGTAGGGTTCTACGAGCAGTACTTC.

The rearrangement links TRBV6-2 or TRBV6-3 to TRBJ2-7; 8 nucleotides match TRBD2. CDR1 and CDR2 (germline): MNHEY, SVGEGT. The length of the CDR3 is 17 residues. With V trimmed by 2 bases and J by 1 base, 10 bases remained unmatched. The DNA of the CDR3 is TGTGCCAGCAGTTACAGAATGAGCGGGAGTTTTTCCTACGAGCAGTACTTC. It yields the protein CASSYRMSGSFSYEQYF.

The chain has TRBV4-3 and TRBJ2-2, with 8 bases that match TRBD2. The V gene end was trimmed by 2 bases and the J gene end by 1 base; junction bases not matched to a gene: 3. Germline-derived CDR1 and CDR2 are LGHNA and YSLEER. The CDR3 loop spans 16 amino acids. CDR3 sequence reads: CASSQLAGGNTGELFF. In DNA, the CDR3 is TGCGCCAGCAGCCAACTAGCGGGCGGGAACACCGGGGAGCTGTTTTTT.

This clonotype was seen a handful of times. The rearrangement links TRBV9 to TRBJ1-1, with TRBD1 matching 9 bases. Germline V gene data show CDR1 as SGDLS and CDR2 as YYNGEE. Losses at the gene ends were 0 bases for V and 9 bases for J; bases not matched to a gene: 0. This CDR3 is built from 12 residues. In DNA, the CDR3 is TGTGCCAGCAGCGTAGACAGGGGGCAAGCTTTCTTT. This gives the protein CASSVDRGQAFF. The full variable domain, rest sourced from reference TRBV9 and TRBJ1-1, is DSGVTQTPKHLITATGQRVTLRCSPRSGDLSVYWYQQSLDQGLQFLIQYYNGEERAKGNILERFSAQQFPDLHSELNLSSLELGDSALYFCASSVDRGQAFFGQGTRLTVV.

The chain joins TRBV4-2 to TRBJ1-2, with D unclear. The CDR3 length is 15 residues. The germline V gene encodes CDR1 LGHNA and CDR2 YNFKEQ. V dropped 0 bases and J dropped 4 bases, with 12 bases sitting between them. CDR3 region: CASSQESPGLYGYTF. The CDR3, as DNA: TGTGCCAGCAGCCAAGAGAGTCCGGGCCTCTATGGCTACACCTTC.

The V call is TRBV9, the J call TRBJ2-7; TRBD2 matches 11 bases. The germline CDR1 and CDR2 sequences are SGDLS and YYNGEE. With 0 bases clipped from V and 3 bases from J, the junction kept 5 bases outside the gene matches. This CDR3 region has 16 residues. This chain's CDR3 is CASSVDLAGGLYEQYF. In DNA form, the CDR3 reads TGTGCCAGCAGCGTAGATCTAGCGGGAGGACTCTACGAGCAGTACTTC. Combining the CDR3 with reference TRBV9 and TRBJ2-7 gives the whole variable domain DSGVTQTPKHLITATGQRVTLRCSPRSGDLSVYWYQQSLDQGLQFLIQYYNGEERAKGNILERFSAQQFPDLHSELNLSSLELGDSALYFCASSVDLAGGLYEQYFGPGTRLTVT.

This clonotype was seen only once. V gene TRBV11-2 combines with J gene TRBJ2-5; no definite D call. V shed 5 bases and J shed 6 bases, with 10 bases lying between them. The CDR3 is 12 amino acids. Looked up from germline, CDR1 is SGHAT and CDR2 is FQNNGV. CDR3 sequence (DNA): TGTGCCAGCAGCCAACAATCGCAGACCCAGTACTTC. It translates to CASSQQSQTQYF.

This clonotype has a handful of counts. This sequence joins TRBV12-3 or TRBV12-4 and TRBJ1-2; D is possibly TRBD1 (5 bases). Between the trimmed V and J ends, which lost 6 bases and 4 bases, there was a span of 15 bases. The CDR3 loop spans 14 amino acids. The chain's CDR3 is CASRSDSSSYGYTF. In nucleotides, the CDR3 is TGTGCCAGCAGATCTGACAGTAGCAGCTATGGCTACACCTTC.

V usage is TRBV4-1 and J usage is TRBJ1-2, with no clear D. The CDR3 contains 12 residues. Trimming took off 4 bases at V and 7 bases at J, with 10 bases between the two ends. The germline gives CDR1 MGHRA, CDR2 YSYEKL. The DNA of the CDR3 is TGCGCCAGCAGCCCGGACTTCCTTGGCTACACCTTC. Translated: CASSPDFLGYTF.

The table lists this clonotype with many counts. V and J are TRBV12-3 or TRBV12-4 and TRBJ1-1; D gene ambiguous. The V and J ends lost 5 bases and 7 bases respectively, with 5 bases between them. CDR3 length: 10 residues. The CDR3 DNA reads TGTGCCAGCAGTCCGTTTGAAGCTTTCTTT. Encoded protein: CASSPFEAFF.

The chain uses TRBV9 and TRBJ1-1; 7 bases align to TRBD1. Germline V gives CDR1 SGDLS, CDR2 YYNGEE. J gave up 8 bases and V 4 bases, and 17 bases lay outside the gene matches. The CDR3 runs to 16 residues. CDR3 sequence reads: CASSSRQGGPRGEAFF. The CDR3 coding sequence is TGTGCCAGCAGCAGTCGACAGGGAGGTCCCCGAGGGGAAGCTTTCTTT.

The chain uses TRBV29-1 and TRBJ1-5, with 11 bases that match TRBD1. In germline, CDR1 is SQVTM, CDR2 ANQGSEA. CDR3 length: 16 amino acids. V trimming: 4 bases; J trimming: 6 bases; junction bases outside the gene matches: 11. CDR3 loop: CSVALGTGGAAQPQHF. CDR3 bases: TGCAGCGTTGCATTGGGGACAGGGGGAGCGGCTCAGCCCCAGCATTTT. The full variable domain, its missing parts supplied by reference TRBV29-1 and TRBJ1-5, is SAVISQKPSRDICQRGTSLTIQCQVDSQVTMMFWYRQQPGQSLTLIATANQGSEATYESGFVIDKFPISRPNLTFSTLTVSNMSPEDSSIYLCSVALGTGGAAQPQHFGDGTRLSIL.

This clonotype was counted a few times. The rearrangement joins TRBV21-1 to TRBJ2-7; the table's D gene call, TRBD1, was not cross checked with the DNA. TRBV21-1 has pseudogene status. There are 17 residues in the CDR3. The chain's CDR3 is CASSKVRTGTEAYEQYF. The CDR3 bases are TGTGCCAGCAGCAAAGTTAGGACAGGGACAGAAGCCTACGAGCAGTACTTC.

The chain is built from TRBV5-5 and TRBJ2-7; 7 positions match TRBD1. There are 14 residues in the CDR3. CDR1 is SGHKS, CDR2 YYEKEE, per germline (reference sequence). V lost 2 bases and J lost 2; bases outside the gene matches: 4. The CDR3 reads CASSLDRVTYEQYF. The CDR3 DNA is TGTGCCAGCAGCTTAGACAGGGTTACCTACGAGCAGTACTTC.

This rearrangement joins TRBV6-5 to TRBJ1-6, with 8 bases lining up with TRBD1. CDR1 is MNHEY and CDR2 is SVGAGI in the germline V gene. CDR3 size: 18 residues. V lost 0 bases, J lost 0 bases, and 4 bases stayed unmatched. The CDR3 loop reads CASSYSNRGSSYNSPLHF. The DNA for the CDR3 is TGTGCCAGCAGTTACTCGAACAGGGGGAGCTCCTATAATTCACCCCTCCACTTT.

The chain combines TRBV9 with TRBJ1-4; 7 positions agree with TRBD1. This CDR3 contains 16 residues. The V segment lost 4 bases and the J segment 4 bases; nucleotides outside the gene matches: 10. Looked up from germline, CDR1 is SGDLS and CDR2 is YYNGEE. The CDR3: CASSQAQGVYNEKLFF. Written as DNA, the CDR3 is TGTGCCAGCAGCCAAGCCCAGGGGGTCTATAATGAAAAACTGTTTTTT. Filled out from reference TRBV9 and TRBJ1-4, the complete variable domain reads DSGVTQTPKHLITATGQRVTLRCSPRSGDLSVYWYQQSLDQGLQFLIQYYNGEERAKGNILERFSAQQFPDLHSELNLSSLELGDSALYFCASSQAQGVYNEKLFFGSGTQLSVL.

The chain couples TRBV20-1 to TRBJ1-1; 7 nucleotides align to TRBD1. The CDR3 contains 15 residues. Germline lookup yields CDR1 DFQATT and CDR2 SNEGSKA (reference sequence). Losses at the gene ends were 6 bases for V and 3 bases for J; bases not matched to a gene: 13. In DNA form, the CDR3 reads TGCAGTGCCCAACAGGCCGGGACAGCGTACACTGAAGCTTTCTTT. This translates into CSAQQAGTAYTEAFF.

The chain recombines TRBV18 with TRBJ2-5; no clear D. CDR3 length equals 12 residues. The germline V gene has CDR1 KGHSH and CDR2 LQKENI. Trimming left V 0 bases short and J 5 bases short, with 4 bases between. The CDR3 spells CASSPPAETQYF. CDR3 nucleotides: TGTGCCAGCTCACCACCGGCGGAGACCCAGTACTTC.

This chain uses TRBV7-7 with TRBJ2-2; maybe TRBD1 (6 bases). CDR1 is SSHAT and CDR2 is FNYEAQ in the germline V gene (reference sequence). The CDR3 totals 17 residues. V lost 3 bases and J lost 1, with 15 bases in between. The CDR3 loop reads CASSLSWQGKNTGELFF. As DNA, the CDR3 is TGTGCCAGCAGCTTGAGCTGGCAGGGGAAGAACACCGGGGAGCTGTTTTTT. Full variable domain (remainder filled in from reference TRBV7-7 and TRBJ2-2): GAGVSQSPRYKVTKRGQDVTLRCDPISSHATLYWYQQALGQGPEFLTYFNYEAQPDKSGLPSDRFSAERPEGSISTLTIQRTEQRDSAMYRCASSLSWQGKNTGELFFGEGSRLTVL.